This T cell receptor beta chain was recovered during a study of CD8+ T cells in alopecia areata. General observations from the study: Across lesional scalp, and particularly alopecia totalis/universalis, clonality surpassed that of normal scalp.

Extracted RNA was reverse transcribed, and the resulting cDNA served as sequencing template. Profiling relied on immunoSEQ multiplex PCR, and the TCRdb table lists in-frame clones only, not all of them. The sample records more than 150,000 clones, 55% to 70% being singletons. The table lists this clone with many counts. Its antigen is still unknown. The germline V gene has CDR1 SGHTA and CDR2 FQGNSA. This CDR3 spans 13 amino acids. Trimming stripped 7 bases from V and 5 bases from J, with 14 bases between. Specified treatment: oral pan-JAK inhibitor, 5-10 mg twice daily. The sample was CD4+ T cells sorted from blood, taken at week 4, from a patient treated with tofacitinib. V gene TRBV7-2 combines with J gene TRBJ1-2; weak D call: TRBD1 (5 bases). The clonotype comes from a human donor with alopecia areata. CDR3 DNA sequence: TGTGCCAGCATTAGGGACGGCTATTATGGCTACACCTTC. As protein: CASIRDGYYGYTF.